The T cell receptor (beta chain) described here comes from a study of cytomegalovirus exposure and HLA in healthy donors. This CDR3 contains 15 residues. Germline lookup yields CDR1 LGHNA and CDR2 YSLEER. With 4 bases clipped from V and 3 bases from J, the junction kept 7 bases outside the gene matches. Study results and caveats: Listed as cytomegalovirus-associated were around 160 TCR beta chains. A later analysis found first-cohort TCR clusters tended to co-occur in the approximately 110 validation repertoires. Across donors, most TCRs were seen rarely, yet some public ones were widespread.

About this clone itself: The antigen remains undetermined.

Libraries were prepared by immunoSEQ multiplex PCR; TCRdb keeps only in-frame clonotypes and omits some of them. The table records roughly 150,000 clones, roughly nine tenths of them present only once. Sequencing was performed on PBMCs. This clonotype was obtained from a woman in her 30s in good health and CMV-seronegative. The V call is TRBV4-3, the J call TRBJ2-7, with 9 bases aligning to TRBD1. CDR3 in DNA: TGCGCCAGCAGCCCAGGGACAGGGTTCCACTACGAGCAGTACTTC. This codes for CASSPGTGFHYEQYF.